These 10 T cell receptor beta chains were all obtained from the same sample, sequenced in a study of T cell responses to AZD1222 COVID-19 vaccine. Data came from immunoSEQ multiplex PCR; TCRdb stores just in-frame clones and leaves some out. The sample holds 90,000 to 150,000 clones, approximately 88% seen once. This sample comprised peripheral blood, obtained on day 0 of AZD1222 vaccination. The receptors were gathered from an adult in good health.

The chain employs TRBV24-1 and TRBJ1-1; maybe TRBD1 (6 bases). The CDR3 extends over 12 amino acids. Germline CDR1 and CDR2: KGHDR and SFDVKD. V shed 11 bases and J shed 6 bases, with 15 bases lying between them. CDR3 protein: CAIPTGIPEAFF. The CDR3 region has the DNA TGTGCCATCCCAACAGGGATTCCTGAAGCTTTCTTT.

This chain links TRBV2 with TRBJ1-4; perhaps TRBD1 as D (5 bases). The CDR3 has 15 amino acids. Trimming stripped 8 bases from V and 8 bases from J, with 21 bases between. Germline lookup yields CDR1 SNHLY and CDR2 FYNNEI. The CDR3 DNA reads TGTGCCAGCTCCCAGAGGGGAACACGGGGGGAAAAACTGTTTTTT. Translated: CASSQRGTRGEKLFF.

The chain couples TRBV5-8 to TRBJ1-1; TRBD1 agrees at 7 bases. Looked up from germline, CDR1 is SGHTS and CDR2 is YDEGEE. After removal of 0 bases from V and 5 bases from J, the junction contained 10 bases not matched to a gene. CDR3 length: 16 amino acids. CDR3 amino acids: CASSLEGPTGMTEAFF. The CDR3 DNA follows: TGTGCCAGCAGCTTGGAAGGACCGACAGGGATGACTGAAGCTTTCTTT.

The chain links TRBV7-9 to TRBJ1-1; 7 bases line up with TRBD1. The trim removed 5 bases at V and 1 base at J, leaving 4 bases unmatched. The CDR3 consists of 14 residues. Germline lookup yields CDR1 SEHNR and CDR2 FQNEAQ (reference sequence). Here the CDR3 DNA reads TGTGCCAGCAGCCGGGACAGTTCGAACACTGAAGCTTTCTTT. This gives the protein CASSRDSSNTEAFF.

The chain is built from TRBV19 and TRBJ1-3, with D uncertain. Trimming stripped 4 bases from V and 9 bases from J, with 10 bases between. CDR3 length: 12 amino acids. Looked up from germline, CDR1 is LNHDA and CDR2 is SQIVND (reference sequence). The CDR3 here is CASSTQWATIYF. CDR3 DNA sequence: TGTGCCAGTAGTACCCAATGGGCCACCATATATTTT.

This clone was seen a few times. The rearrangement uses TRBV4-1 and TRBJ1-1, with 7 bases that match TRBD1. The CDR3 has 15 residues. Germline CDR1 is MGHRA and CDR2 is YSYEKL. V lost 1 base and J lost 1; bases outside the gene matches: 3. CDR3 nucleotides: TGCGCCAGCAGCCAAGGCCGGGACAGGAACACTGAAGCTTTCTTT. Translation: CASSQGRDRNTEAFF.

On this clone: The sample has other DNA sequences that encode this CDR3 too. The chain recombines TRBV7-3 with TRBJ2-7, with D possibly matching TRBD1 (5 bases). From germline, CDR1 is SGHTA and CDR2 FQGTGA. V shed 2 bases and J shed 2 bases, with 13 bases lying between them. The CDR3 spans 15 residues. Here the CDR3 DNA reads TGTGCCAGCAGCTTATTTCCTGGACAAGCCTACGAGCAGTACTTC. Translation: CASSLFPGQAYEQYF. Based on the CDR3 plus reference TRBV7-3 and TRBJ2-7, the full variable domain is GAGVSQTPSNKVTEKGKYVELRCDPISGHTALYWYRQSLGQGPEFLIYFQGTGAADDSGLPNDRFFAVRPEGSVSTLKIQRTERGDSAVYLCASSLFPGQAYEQYFGPGTRLTVT.

This clone has just a few counts. The CDR3 spells CASSGGQGFRNTIYF. CDR3 sequence (DNA): TGTGCCAGCAGCGGGGGACAGGGGTTTCGAAACACCATATATTTT. This rearrangement joins TRBV6-5 to TRBJ1-3; TRBD1 aligns across 10 bases. After removal of 6 bases from V and 5 bases from J, the junction contained 7 bases not matched to a gene. This CDR3 has 15 residues. Germline V CDR1 and CDR2: MNHEY, SVGAGI.

This chain links TRBV27 with TRBJ1-1, with D unclear. The V gene's germline CDR1 is MNHEY and CDR2 SMNVEV (reference sequence). V was pared by 5 bases and J by 4 bases, with 11 bases between. The CDR3 loop spans 13 amino acids. DNA for the CDR3: TGTGCCAGCAGTCGCGGACTGGCCACTGAAGCTTTCTTT. This sequence encodes CASSRGLATEAFF.

The CDR3 coding sequence is TGCAGTGCTAGTGCCTGGGGAAGAGGCACAGATACGCAGTATTTT. Its translation: CSASAWGRGTDTQYF. V usage is TRBV20-1 and J usage is TRBJ2-3, with D unclear. This CDR3 comprises 15 residues. Germline-derived CDR1 and CDR2 are DFQATT and SNEGSKA (reference sequence). Trimming pared 3 bases from V and 1 base from J, leaving 14 bases between.